Given below is one T cell receptor beta chain in context. Its antigen remains unidentified. The sample comes from a study of CD8+ T cells in alopecia areata. Study observations and caveats: Expanded CD8+ clones among the top 100, and scalp clonality, were significantly decreased by tofacitinib. Normal scalp had lower clonality than lesional scalp, with alopecia totalis/universalis lesions showing this most strongly.

After isolation, RNA underwent reverse transcription to generate cDNA as the sequencing template. Profiling relied on immunoSEQ multiplex PCR, and the TCRdb table lists in-frame clones only, not all of them. This table holds roughly 200,000 clones, more than 55% found once. The treatment denotes: oral pan-JAK inhibitor, 5-10 mg twice daily. With 1 base removed from V and 4 bases from J, the gap between germline ends came to 19 bases. CDR1 and CDR2 (germline): MGHDK, SYGVNS. CDR3 length: 17 residues. The specimen was CD4+ T cells sorted from blood, collected at week 4, from a patient treated with tofacitinib. This sequence was found in a human donor with alopecia areata. The rearrangement links TRBV25-1 to TRBJ1-1, with D tentatively TRBD1 (5 bases). The DNA of the CDR3 is TGTGCCAGCAGTGAATCTGGGACCCAGTCCCCAGGCACTGAAGCTTTCTTT. This sequence encodes CASSESGTQSPGTEAFF.